The 6 T cell receptor beta chains reported below all come from one sample, sequenced in a study of tumor and adjacent non-tumor tissue in lung cancer. No cell sorting was done before RNA was extracted from the tissue. More than 3 cm separated this lung sample from the edge of the tumor. Three rounds of nested PCR, following a modified ARM-PCR protocol, produced the TCRbeta library. TCRdb re-called the multiplex PCR reads through MiXCR, storing one row per CDR3 protein. The table has some 100,000 distinct CDR3 sequences, about 60% seen once. Sequencing input: distant non-tumor lung tissue. These receptors were collected from a man aged 30 to 39 with non-small cell lung cancer.

The chain employs TRBV29-1 and TRBJ1-1; D gene ambiguous. The germline V gene has CDR1 SQVTM and CDR2 ANQGSEA. The CDR3 is 11 residues long. The CDR3 sequence: CGEGHITEAFF. CDR3 bases: TGCGGCGAGGGCCACATCACTGAAGCTTTCTTT.

This clonotype came up many times. V usage is TRBV7-3 and J usage is TRBJ2-3, with TRBD2 matching over 15 bases. V lost 4 bases to trimming and J lost 14 bases; unmatched junction nucleotides: 7. The CDR3 is 14 residues long. CDR1 is SGHTA, CDR2 FQGTGA, per germline. The CDR3, as DNA: TGTGCCAGCAGCTCCGGACTAGCGGGAGGGCCGGGGTATTTT. Protein: CASSSGLAGGPGYF. Looking up the rest from reference TRBV7-3 and TRBJ2-3 gives the full variable domain: GAGVSQTPSNKVTEKGKYVELRCDPISGHTALYWYRQSLGQGPEFLIYFQGTGAADDSGLPNDRFFAVRPEGSVSTLKIQRTERGDSAVYLCASSSGLAGGPGYFGPGTRLTVL.

The chain links TRBV7-3 to TRBJ1-3; tentatively, D is TRBD1 (5 bases). CDR1 SGHTA and CDR2 FQGTGA come from the germline V gene. V was cut by 5 bases and J by 1 base, with 9 bases left in between. This CDR3 comprises 14 residues. The CDR3 is CASSRAGSGNTIYF. Written as DNA, the CDR3 is TGTGCCAGCAGCCGCGCAGGGTCTGGAAACACCATATATTTT.

There are many counts of this clonotype. The rearrangement links TRBV20-1 to TRBJ1-1; D is unresolved. CDR1 and CDR2 from the germline V gene are DFQATT and SNEGSKA (reference sequence). V was cut by 5 bases and J by 0 bases, with 7 bases left in between. CDR3 size: 12 residues. CDR3 in amino acids: CSARPMNTEAFF. The CDR3 DNA is TGCAGTGCTCGTCCTATGAACACTGAAGCTTTCTTT.

Worth noting for this clonotype: A read error may explain this, as a much larger clone is one base away. This chain links TRBV5-6 with TRBJ2-2; tentatively, D is TRBD2 (6 bases). The CDR3 is 16 residues long. Per germline, CDR1 SGHDT and CDR2 YYEEEE. Trimming took 1 base from V and 7 from J, leaving 17 bases between them. This CDR3 reads CASSLSSERHGGELFF. Written as DNA, the CDR3 is TGTGCCAGCAGCTTGTCTAGCGAGAGACATGGCGGGGAGCTGTTTTTT.

This clonotype was seen a single time. The final CDR3 position lacks the conserved phenylalanine or tryptophan, pointing to a likely read error. The chain combines TRBV7-2 with TRBJ1-2; D ambiguous. The CDR3 contains 14 residues. Per germline, CDR1 SGHTA and CDR2 FQGNSA. The germline V and J ends were trimmed by 4 bases and 6 bases, with 15 bases remaining between them. CDR3 in amino acids: CASSSYLEPDGYTL. The CDR3 coding sequence is TGTGCCAGCAGCTCCTATTTAGAACCGGATGGCTACACCTTA.